One sample yielded the 6 T cell receptor beta chains listed below, sequenced in a study of blood T cell repertoires in COVID-19. Assay: immunoSEQ multiplex PCR; the TCRdb copy retains only in-frame clones and omits some. Found here are about 140,000 clones, 77% of them singletons; the top ten hold around 9.5%. Sequences were obtained from peripheral blood. The receptors shown here come from a woman in her forties or fifties with active or convalescent COVID-19.

The chain joins TRBV4-3 to TRBJ1-3; D is uncertain. Germline CDR1 LGHNA, CDR2 YSLEER. This CDR3 contains 13 residues. The V and J ends lost 5 bases and 4 bases respectively, with 9 bases between them. In DNA form, the CDR3 reads TGCGCCAGCAGCTTCCGGAGGGGAAACACCATATATTTT. Its protein product is CASSFRRGNTIYF.

The chain uses TRBV28 and TRBJ2-7; TRBD2 matches at 9 bases. CDR1 and CDR2 from the germline V gene are MDHEN and SYDVKM. CDR3 length: 14 amino acids. The V gene end was trimmed by 6 bases and the J gene end by 2 bases; junction bases not matched to a gene: 5. The CDR3 DNA reads as TGTGCCAGCAGGAGTAGCGGGAGTCCCTACGAGCAGTACTTC. Translating gives CASRSSGSPYEQYF.

This chain joins TRBV27 and TRBJ1-1; D is unclear. Trimming took off 6 bases at V and 2 bases at J, with 10 bases between the two ends. The V gene's germline CDR1 is MNHEY and CDR2 SMNVEV (reference sequence). CDR3 length equals 13 residues. CDR3: CASSRTVNTEAFF. CDR3 DNA sequence: TGTGCCAGCAGCCGTACGGTTAACACTGAAGCTTTCTTT.

This chain links TRBV5-4 with TRBJ2-5; TRBD1 is a possible D gene (5 bases). V shed 2 bases and J shed 2 bases, with 10 bases lying between them. Germline CDR1 SGHNT, CDR2 YYREEE (reference sequence). CDR3 size: 14 residues. CDR3 DNA: TGTGCCAGCAGCTTAGCAGGGCTACAAGAGACCCAGTACTTC. This codes for CASSLAGLQETQYF.

This clone was counted a few times. V and J are TRBV7-3 and TRBJ2-5; 7 bases line up with TRBD2. Germline V CDR1 and CDR2: SGHTA, FQGTGA. Losses at the gene ends were 6 bases for V and 7 bases for J; bases not matched to a gene: 8. The CDR3 consists of 13 residues. CDR3 region: CASSSTGGGTQYF. CDR3 nucleotides: TGTGCCAGCAGTTCGACTGGGGGGGGGACCCAGTACTTC.

The chain has TRBV24-1 and TRBJ2-2; D gene unclear. The CDR3 consists of 16 residues. Germline loops: CDR1 KGHDR, CDR2 SFDVKD. The V gene lost 0 bases and the J gene lost 2 bases, with 9 bases spanning the gap. CDR3 protein: CATSDLTIFNTGELFF. CDR3 in DNA: TGTGCCACCAGTGATTTGACTATTTTTAACACCGGGGAGCTGTTTTTT.